This T cell receptor (beta chain) was retrieved from a study of response to subunit inactivated influenza vaccine. TCRdb processed the RT-PCR reads anew with MiXCR; each CDR3 protein has one entry. Of a few hundred thousand distinct CDR3 sequences in the sample, approximately 14% were seen once. A few counts support this clonotype. Germline values: CDR1 SGHTA, CDR2 FQGNSA. This CDR3 contains 17 residues. The V gene end was trimmed by 1 base and the J gene end by 2 bases; junction bases not matched to a gene: 5. The source material was PBMCs from blood, sampled 11 to 12 days after vaccination. The receptor was derived from a man aged 50 to 59 who received an inactivated influenza vaccine. The chain employs TRBV7-2 and TRBJ2-4, with TRBD1 matching 10 bases. The DNA of the CDR3 is TGTGCCAGCAGCTTAGGGGGACAGGGGATATCCAAAAACATTCAGTACTTC. Protein product: CASSLGGQGISKNIQYF.